The 3 T cell receptor beta chains below come from one sample, sequenced in a study of cytomegalovirus exposure and HLA in healthy donors. PCR involved 60 Vbeta and 13 Jbeta primers. The assay was immunoSEQ multiplex PCR, and TCRdb's table has in-frame clones only and misses some. The sample gives roughly 130,000 clones, 75% to 85% of which show up once; around 1.2% is in the top ten. Material: PBMCs. The receptors were gathered from a girl aged 2 to 9 in good health and CMV-seronegative.

The CDR3 DNA reads as TGTGCCAGCGACCGGGAGAAGAGGAATGAGCAGTTCTTC. It codes for CASDREKRNEQFF. This chain joins TRBV2 and TRBJ2-1; D possibly corresponds to TRBD2 (6 bases). Germline CDR1 SNHLY, CDR2 FYNNEI. V lost 8 bases and J lost 7, with 15 bases in between. The CDR3 runs to 13 residues.

This clone occurred a few times. This chain connects TRBV5-1 to TRBJ2-7, with D possibly matching TRBD2 (6 bases). V was pared by 4 bases and J by 3 bases, with 11 bases between. Germline loops: CDR1 SGHRS, CDR2 YFSETQ. CDR3 length: 13 amino acids. CDR3 in amino acids: CASSAGTDYEQYF. The CDR3 region has the DNA TGCGCCAGCAGCGCGGGGACCGACTACGAGCAGTACTTC.

The chain is built from TRBV11-2 and TRBJ1-1, with 10 bases aligning to TRBD1. This CDR3 is built from 13 residues. J lost 6 bases, V lost 4 bases, and 2 bases had no gene match. CDR1 and CDR2 (germline): SGHAT, FQNNGV. This CDR3 is CASSWDRGAEAFF. CDR3 DNA: TGTGCCAGCAGCTGGGACAGGGGTGCTGAAGCTTTCTTT.